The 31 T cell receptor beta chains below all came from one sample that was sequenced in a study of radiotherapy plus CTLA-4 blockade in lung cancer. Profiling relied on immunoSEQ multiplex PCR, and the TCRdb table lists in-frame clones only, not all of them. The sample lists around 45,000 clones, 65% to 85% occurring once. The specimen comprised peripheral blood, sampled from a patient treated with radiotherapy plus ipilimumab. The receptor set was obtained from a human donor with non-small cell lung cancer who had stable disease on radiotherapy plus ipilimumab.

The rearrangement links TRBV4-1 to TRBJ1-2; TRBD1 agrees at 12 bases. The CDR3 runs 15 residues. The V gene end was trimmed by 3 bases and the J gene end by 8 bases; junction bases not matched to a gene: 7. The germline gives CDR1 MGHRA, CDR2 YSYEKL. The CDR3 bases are TGCGCCAGCAGCCAGGGGGACAGGGGGCGGAGCGGCTACACCTTC. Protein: CASSQGDRGRSGYTF.

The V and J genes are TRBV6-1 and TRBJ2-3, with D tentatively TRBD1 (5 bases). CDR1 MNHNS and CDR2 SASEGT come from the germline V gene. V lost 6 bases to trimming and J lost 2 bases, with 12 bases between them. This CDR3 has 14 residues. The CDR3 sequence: CASRQESFTDTQYF. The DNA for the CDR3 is TGTGCCAGCAGACAGGAATCCTTCACAGATACGCAGTATTTT.

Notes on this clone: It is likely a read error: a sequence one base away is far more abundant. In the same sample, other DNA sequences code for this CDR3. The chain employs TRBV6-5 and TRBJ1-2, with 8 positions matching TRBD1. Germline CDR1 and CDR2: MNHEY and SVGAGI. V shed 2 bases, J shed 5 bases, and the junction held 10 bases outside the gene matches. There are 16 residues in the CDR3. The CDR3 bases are TGTGCCAGCAGTTACGTAACCGGGACAGGTGCTTATGGCTACACCTTC. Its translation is CASSYVTGTGAYGYTF.

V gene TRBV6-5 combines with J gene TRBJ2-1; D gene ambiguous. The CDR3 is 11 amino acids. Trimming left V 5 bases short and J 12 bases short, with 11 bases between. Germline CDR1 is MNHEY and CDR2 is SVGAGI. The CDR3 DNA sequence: TGTGCCAGCAGTCACGTGGACCGGCAGTTCTTC. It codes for CASSHVDRQFF.

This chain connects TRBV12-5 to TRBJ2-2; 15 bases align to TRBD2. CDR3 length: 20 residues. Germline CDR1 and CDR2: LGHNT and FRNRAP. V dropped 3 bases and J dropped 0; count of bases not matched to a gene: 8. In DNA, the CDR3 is TGTGCTAGTGGTTTATCGCGGGGACTAGCGGGGGGCACGAACACCGGGGAGCTGTTTTTT. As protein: CASGLSRGLAGGTNTGELFF.

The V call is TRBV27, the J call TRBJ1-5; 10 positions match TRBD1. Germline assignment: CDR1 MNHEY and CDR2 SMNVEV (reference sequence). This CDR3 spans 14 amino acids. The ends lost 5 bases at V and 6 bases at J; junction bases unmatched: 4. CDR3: CASSPGQGSQPQHF. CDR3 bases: TGTGCCAGCAGTCCGGGACAGGGGAGTCAGCCCCAGCATTTT.

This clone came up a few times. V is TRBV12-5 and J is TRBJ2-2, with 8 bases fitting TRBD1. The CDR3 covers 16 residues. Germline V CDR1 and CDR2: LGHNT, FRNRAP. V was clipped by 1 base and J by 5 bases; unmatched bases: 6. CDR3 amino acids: CASGLGTGRGTGELFF. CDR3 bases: TGTGCTAGTGGTTTGGGGACAGGGCGCGGGACCGGGGAGCTGTTTTTT.

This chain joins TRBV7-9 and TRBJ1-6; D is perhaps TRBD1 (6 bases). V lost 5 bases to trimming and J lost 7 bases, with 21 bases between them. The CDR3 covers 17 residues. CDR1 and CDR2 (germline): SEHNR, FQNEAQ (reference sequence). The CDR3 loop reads CASSPHVRGSGNSPLHF. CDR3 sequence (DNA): TGTGCCAGCAGCCCCCACGTCAGGGGTTCGGGGAATTCACCCCTCCACTTT.

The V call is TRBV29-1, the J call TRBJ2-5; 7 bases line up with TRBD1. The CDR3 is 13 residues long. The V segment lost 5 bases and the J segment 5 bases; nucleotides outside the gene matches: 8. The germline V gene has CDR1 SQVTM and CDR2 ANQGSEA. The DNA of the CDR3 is TGCAGCGTTCAGGGGGTATCGGTGGAGACCCAGTACTTC. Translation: CSVQGVSVETQYF.

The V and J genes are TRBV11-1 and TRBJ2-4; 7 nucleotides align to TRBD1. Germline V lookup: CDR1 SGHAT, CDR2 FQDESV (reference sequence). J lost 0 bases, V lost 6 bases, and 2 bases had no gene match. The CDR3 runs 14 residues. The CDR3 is CASSQGVAKNIQYF. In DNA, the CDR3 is TGTGCCAGCAGTCAGGGGGTAGCCAAAAACATTCAGTACTTC.

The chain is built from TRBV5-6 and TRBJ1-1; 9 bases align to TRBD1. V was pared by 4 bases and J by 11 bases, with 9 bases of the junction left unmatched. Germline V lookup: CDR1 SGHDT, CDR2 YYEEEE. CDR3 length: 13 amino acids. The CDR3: CASSTGQGRPAFF. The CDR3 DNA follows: TGTGCCAGCAGCACGGGACAGGGTCGACCGGCTTTCTTT.

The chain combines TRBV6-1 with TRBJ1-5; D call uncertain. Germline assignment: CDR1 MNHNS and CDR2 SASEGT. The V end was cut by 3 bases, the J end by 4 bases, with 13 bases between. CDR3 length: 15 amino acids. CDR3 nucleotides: TGTGCCAGCAGTGATGGAGGACGGTTTAATCAGCCCCAGCATTTT. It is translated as CASSDGGRFNQPQHF.

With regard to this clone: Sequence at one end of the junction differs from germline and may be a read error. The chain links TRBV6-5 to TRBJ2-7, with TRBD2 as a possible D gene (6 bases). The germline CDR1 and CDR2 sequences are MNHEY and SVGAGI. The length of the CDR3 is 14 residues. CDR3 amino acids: CASTPVRDSHEQYF. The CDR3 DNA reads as TGTGCCAGCACCCCAGTCAGGGACTCCCACGAGCAGTACTTC.

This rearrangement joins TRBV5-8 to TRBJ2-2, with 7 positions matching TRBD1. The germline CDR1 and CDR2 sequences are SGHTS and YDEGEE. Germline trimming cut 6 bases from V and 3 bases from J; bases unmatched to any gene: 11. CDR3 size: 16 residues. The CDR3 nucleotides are TGTGCCAGCAATGTCCTATACAGGGGATACACCGGGGAGCTGTTTTTT. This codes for CASNVLYRGYTGELFF.

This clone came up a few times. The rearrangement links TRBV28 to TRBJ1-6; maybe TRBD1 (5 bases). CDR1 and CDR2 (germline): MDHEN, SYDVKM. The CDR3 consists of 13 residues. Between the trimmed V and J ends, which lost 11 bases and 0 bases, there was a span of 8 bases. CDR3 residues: CAVTASYNSPLHF. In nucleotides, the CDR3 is TGTGCCGTGACAGCCTCCTATAATTCACCCCTCCACTTT.

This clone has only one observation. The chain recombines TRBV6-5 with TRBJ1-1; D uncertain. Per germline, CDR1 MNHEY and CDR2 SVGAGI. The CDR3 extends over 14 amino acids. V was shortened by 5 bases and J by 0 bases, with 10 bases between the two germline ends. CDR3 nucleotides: TGTGCCAGCAGTGATCGGGTCTTGAACACTGAAGCTTTCTTT. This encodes CASSDRVLNTEAFF.

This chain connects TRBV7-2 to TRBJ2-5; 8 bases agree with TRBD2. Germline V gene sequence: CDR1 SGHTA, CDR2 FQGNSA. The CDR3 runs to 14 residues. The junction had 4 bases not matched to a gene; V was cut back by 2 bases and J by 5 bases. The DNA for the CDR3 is TGTGCCAGCAGCTTAACGGGGGGGCCGGAGACCCAGTACTTC. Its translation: CASSLTGGPETQYF.

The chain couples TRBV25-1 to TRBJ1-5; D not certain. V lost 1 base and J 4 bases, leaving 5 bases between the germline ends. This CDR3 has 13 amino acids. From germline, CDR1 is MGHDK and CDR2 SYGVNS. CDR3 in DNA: TGTGCCAGCAGTGAATCGGGGAATCAGCCCCAGCATTTT. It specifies CASSESGNQPQHF.

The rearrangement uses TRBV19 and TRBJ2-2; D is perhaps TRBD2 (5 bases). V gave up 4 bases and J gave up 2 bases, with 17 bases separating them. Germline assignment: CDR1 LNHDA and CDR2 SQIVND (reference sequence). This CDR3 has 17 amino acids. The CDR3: CASSTLIGRTNTGELFF. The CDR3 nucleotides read TGTGCCAGTAGTACACTTATTGGACGGACTAACACCGGGGAGCTGTTTTTT.

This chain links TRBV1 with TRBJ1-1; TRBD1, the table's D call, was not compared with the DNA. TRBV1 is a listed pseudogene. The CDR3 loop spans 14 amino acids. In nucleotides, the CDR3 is TGCACCAGCAGCCAACTCGGGACACGCCGTCGGGCTTTCTTT. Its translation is CTSSQLGTRRRAFF.

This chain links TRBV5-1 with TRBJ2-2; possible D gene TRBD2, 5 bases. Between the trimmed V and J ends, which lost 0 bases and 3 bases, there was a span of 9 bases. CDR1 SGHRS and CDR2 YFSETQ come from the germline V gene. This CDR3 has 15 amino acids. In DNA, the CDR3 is TGCGCCAGCAGCTTGGGAGGGCTGCACACCGGGGAGCTGTTTTTT. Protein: CASSLGGLHTGELFF.

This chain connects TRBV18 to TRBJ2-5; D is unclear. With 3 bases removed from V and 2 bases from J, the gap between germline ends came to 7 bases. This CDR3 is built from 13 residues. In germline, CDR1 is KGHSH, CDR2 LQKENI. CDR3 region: CASSPSVQETQYF. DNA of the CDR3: TGTGCCAGCTCACCCTCCGTACAAGAGACCCAGTACTTC.

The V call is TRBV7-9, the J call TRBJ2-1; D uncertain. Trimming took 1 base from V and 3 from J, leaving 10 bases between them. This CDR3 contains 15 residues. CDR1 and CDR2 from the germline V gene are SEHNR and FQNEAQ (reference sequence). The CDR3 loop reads CASSLGVLLYNEQFF. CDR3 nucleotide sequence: TGTGCCAGCAGCTTAGGAGTCCTTCTCTACAATGAGCAGTTCTTC.

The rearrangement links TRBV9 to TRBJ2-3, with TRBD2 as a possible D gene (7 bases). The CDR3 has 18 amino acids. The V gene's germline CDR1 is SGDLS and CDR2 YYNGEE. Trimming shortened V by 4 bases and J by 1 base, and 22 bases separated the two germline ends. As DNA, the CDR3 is TGTGCCAGCAGCCCCATGGGGGGGGCTACCCAGGGCACAGATACGCAGTATTTT. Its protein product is CASSPMGGATQGTDTQYF.

CDR3 loop: CASSLRTSGYNEQFF. The DNA of the CDR3 is TGCGCCAGCAGCTTGCGGACTAGCGGGTACAATGAGCAGTTCTTC. The rearrangement uses TRBV5-1 and TRBJ2-1; 11 bases map to TRBD2. The junction had 1 base not matched to a gene; V was cut back by 1 base and J by 4 bases. This CDR3 contains 15 residues. The germline CDR1 and CDR2 sequences are SGHRS and YFSETQ.

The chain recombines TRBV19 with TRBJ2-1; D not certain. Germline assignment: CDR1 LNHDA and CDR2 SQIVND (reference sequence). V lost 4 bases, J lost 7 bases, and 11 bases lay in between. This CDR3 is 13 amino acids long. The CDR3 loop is CASSRVLGNEQFF. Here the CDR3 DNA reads TGTGCCAGTAGTAGGGTGCTGGGGAATGAGCAGTTCTTC.

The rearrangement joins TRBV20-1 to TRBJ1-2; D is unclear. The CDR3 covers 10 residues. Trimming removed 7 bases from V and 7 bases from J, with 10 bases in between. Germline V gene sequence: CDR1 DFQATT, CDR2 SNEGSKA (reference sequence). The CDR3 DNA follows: TGCAGTGGACTTAACGGTGGCTACACCTTC. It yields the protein CSGLNGGYTF.

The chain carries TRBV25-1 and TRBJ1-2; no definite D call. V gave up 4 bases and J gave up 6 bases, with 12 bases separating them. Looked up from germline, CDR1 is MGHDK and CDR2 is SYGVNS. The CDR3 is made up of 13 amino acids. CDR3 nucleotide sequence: TGTGCCAGCAGTGTTACAGATACGCATGGCTACACCTTC. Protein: CASSVTDTHGYTF.

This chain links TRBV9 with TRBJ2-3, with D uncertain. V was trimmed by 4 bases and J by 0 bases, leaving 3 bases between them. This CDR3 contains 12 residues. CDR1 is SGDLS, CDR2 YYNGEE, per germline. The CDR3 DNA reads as TGTGCCAGCAGCCTGAGCACAGATACGCAGTATTTT. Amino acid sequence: CASSLSTDTQYF.

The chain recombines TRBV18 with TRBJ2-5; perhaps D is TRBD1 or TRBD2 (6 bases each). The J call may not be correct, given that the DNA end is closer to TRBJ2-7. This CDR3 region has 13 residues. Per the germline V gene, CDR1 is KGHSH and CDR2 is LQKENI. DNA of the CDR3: TGTGCCAGCTCACCGGAGGGACAAAACGAGCAGTACTTC. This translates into CASSPEGQNEQYF.

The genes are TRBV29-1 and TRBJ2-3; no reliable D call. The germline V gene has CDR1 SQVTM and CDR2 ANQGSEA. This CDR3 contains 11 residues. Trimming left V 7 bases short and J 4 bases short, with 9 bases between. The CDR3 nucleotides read TGCAGCGCCACTCGGCCAGATACGCAGTATTTT. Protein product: CSATRPDTQYF.